This T cell receptor (beta chain) is drawn from a study of identical twins' blood T cells. The three twin pairs were reared together, likely meeting the same infections. The CDR3 consists of 18 residues. Trimming cost V 4 bases and J 2 bases, with 20 bases left between them. Germline loops: CDR1 SGHTA, CDR2 FQGNSA. A previously described protocol, modified, built RNA-based TCR cDNA libraries. TCRdb processed the 5' RACE reads anew with MiXCR; each CDR3 protein has one entry. The sample includes roughly 340,000 distinct CDR3 sequences, 28% of them seen just once. This clonotype was recorded a few times.

This clonotype was obtained from a woman aged 18 to 55 in good health. The chain is built from TRBV7-2 and TRBJ1-4; a weak D match, TRBD1 (6 bases). The sequenced material came from PBMCs. The chain's CDR3 is CASSSVQGSLVTNEKLFF. The DNA for the CDR3 is TGTGCCAGCAGCTCCGTTCAGGGGAGTTTGGTGACTAATGAAAAACTGTTTTTT.